The clone carrying this T cell receptor beta chain was seen many times. CDR3 length: 17 amino acids. Germline CDR1 is SGHTA and CDR2 is FQGNSA. The germline V and J ends were trimmed by 5 bases and 0 bases, with 16 bases remaining between them. The method was immunoSEQ multiplex PCR; TCRdb's version includes in-frame clones alone and lacks a portion of them. The profile covers more than 110,000 clones, with about nine tenths appearing a single time and about 4.4% taken by the ten largest. The record originates from a study of blood T cell repertoires in COVID-19. Sequencing was carried out using PBMCs or T cells enriched from blood (not recorded which). The clonotype was recovered from a man in his forties or fifties who had recovered from COVID-19. V and J are TRBV7-2 and TRBJ2-2, with D perhaps TRBD2 (6 bases). The CDR3 spells CASSLQRVAANTGELFF. The CDR3, as DNA: TGTGCCAGCAGCCTCCAGCGGGTAGCCGCGAACACCGGGGAGCTGTTTTTT.